This TCR beta chain was sequenced in a study of blood T cell repertoires in COVID-19. Study details: Material from acute and convalescent COVID-19 was sourced from the United States, Italy and Spain.

The CDR3 is 16 amino acids. The germline gives CDR1 SGHAT, CDR2 FQNNGV. V shed 7 bases and J 1 base; nucleotides not matched to a gene: 8. TCRdb keeps only in-frame clones here, not all; method: immunoSEQ multiplex PCR. The sample lists over 250,000 clones, approximately 85% occurring once. This TCR was recovered from a woman in her 70s with acute or convalescent COVID-19. The genes are TRBV11-2 and TRBJ2-1, with TRBD2 matching over 9 bases. Sequencing was done on a sample of peripheral blood. The CDR3 DNA sequence: TGTGCCAGCATCCCGGCGGGGGGGCGGTCCTACAATGAGCAGTTCTTC. Protein: CASIPAGGRSYNEQFF.